This TCR beta chain appears in the sequencing data of a study of blood T cell repertoires in COVID-19. On the study more broadly: Italy, Spain and the United States were the sources of the convalescent and acute COVID-19 samples. T cells, B-cell-depleted T cells, or PBMCs supplied cDNA or gDNA.

Methods used by the authors: From reference gene primer amplification, estimates of nucleated cell counts were derived. Libraries were prepared by immunoSEQ multiplex PCR; TCRdb keeps only in-frame clonotypes and omits some of them. V, J and clone size reflect that table, while D and trimming were determined from the DNA. The sample has under 150,000 clones, over 70% seen once. This CDR3 region has 16 residues. V gave up 4 bases and J gave up 0 bases, with 16 bases separating them. The germline gives CDR1 GTSNPN, CDR2 SVGIG (reference sequence). Sequencing was performed on peripheral blood. The sequence came from a man at least 80 years old with acute or convalescent COVID-19. The chain has TRBV30 and TRBJ2-1; D is unresolved. CDR3 sequence: CAWTHIYTTSYNEQFF. In DNA, the CDR3 is TGTGCCTGGACCCACATTTACACCACCTCCTACAATGAGCAGTTCTTC.